These 6 T cell receptor beta chains came from one sample sequenced in a study of T cell responses to AZD1222 COVID-19 vaccine. Produced via immunoSEQ multiplex PCR; TCRdb's table is partial and in-frame only. The table has more than 75,000 clones, less than 95% seen once. The specimen comprised peripheral blood, sampled 28 days after the second AZD1222 dose. The receptors derive from an adult who received the AZD1222 COVID-19 vaccine.

The chain couples TRBV21-1 to TRBJ2-2; the DNA was not compared with TRBD1, the D call given in the table. TRBV21-1 is tagged as a pseudogene. CDR3 size: 14 residues. Here the CDR3 DNA reads TGTGCCAGCAGAAGGACAAGGCGAGGCGGGGAGCTGTTTTTT. Its translation: CASRRTRRGGELFF.

This clone is medium-sized in the sample. The V and J genes are TRBV4-3 and TRBJ1-6, with D maybe TRBD1 (5 bases). CDR1 and CDR2 (germline): LGHNA, YSLEER. This CDR3 comprises 15 residues. Trimming shortened V by 0 bases and J by 9 bases, and 12 bases separated the two germline ends. CDR3 region: CASSQDSGQGSPLHF. The CDR3, as DNA: TGCGCCAGCAGCCAAGATTCAGGGCAGGGTTCACCCCTCCACTTT.

This rearrangement joins TRBV9 to TRBJ2-3; 10 bases align to TRBD2. The CDR3 spans 15 residues. The V and J ends lost 1 base and 4 bases, in that order; junction bases with no gene match: 3. Looked up from germline, CDR1 is SGDLS and CDR2 is YYNGEE. Here the CDR3 reads CASSVKGLAADTQYF. CDR3 DNA sequence: TGTGCCAGCAGCGTAAAAGGACTAGCGGCAGATACGCAGTATTTT.

This clone was picked up one time. V gene TRBV6-5 combines with J gene TRBJ1-2, with 11 bases aligning to TRBD1. Trimming took 6 bases from V and 7 from J; bases not matched to a gene: 4. The CDR3 covers 13 residues. The germline gives CDR1 MNHEY, CDR2 SVGAGI. CDR3 DNA sequence: TGTGCCAGCAGAGCCGGGACAGGGGGTGGCTACACCTTC. Residues: CASRAGTGGGYTF.

V usage is TRBV6-5 and J usage is TRBJ2-7; perhaps TRBD2 as D (5 bases). This CDR3 is 12 amino acids long. The germline V and J ends were trimmed by 5 bases and 4 bases, with 9 bases remaining between them. Looked up from germline, CDR1 is MNHEY and CDR2 is SVGAGI. CDR3 sequence reads: CASSPDLYEQYF. As DNA, the CDR3 is TGTGCCAGCAGTCCGGACTTATACGAGCAGTACTTC.

The chain has TRBV27 and TRBJ1-2, with 7 bases lining up with TRBD1. J lost 7 bases, V lost 5 bases, and 4 bases had no gene match. This CDR3 is 12 amino acids long. Germline V CDR1 and CDR2: MNHEY, SMNVEV (reference sequence). CDR3 sequence reads: CASSPRQGGYTF. CDR3 sequence (DNA): TGTGCCAGCAGTCCAAGACAGGGTGGCTACACCTTC.